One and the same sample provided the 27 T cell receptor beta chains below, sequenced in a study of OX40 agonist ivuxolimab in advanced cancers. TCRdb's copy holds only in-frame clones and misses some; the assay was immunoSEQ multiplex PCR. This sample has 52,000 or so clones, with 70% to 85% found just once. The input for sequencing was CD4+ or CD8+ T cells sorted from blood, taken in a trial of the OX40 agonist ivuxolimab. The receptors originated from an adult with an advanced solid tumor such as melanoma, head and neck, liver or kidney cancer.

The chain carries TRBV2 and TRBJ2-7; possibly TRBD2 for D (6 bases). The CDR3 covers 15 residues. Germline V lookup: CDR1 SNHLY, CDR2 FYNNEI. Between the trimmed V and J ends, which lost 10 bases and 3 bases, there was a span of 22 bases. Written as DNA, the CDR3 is TGTGCCATCACCCAGTGGGGGGACTGGGGCTACGAGCAGTACTTC. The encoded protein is CAITQWGDWGYEQYF. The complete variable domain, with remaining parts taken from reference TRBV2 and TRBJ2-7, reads EPEVTQTPSHQVTQMGQEVILRCVPISNHLYFYWYRQILGQKVEFLVSFYNNEISEKSEIFDDQFSVERPDGSNFTLKIRSTKLEDSAMYFCAITQWGDWGYEQYFGPGTRLTVT.

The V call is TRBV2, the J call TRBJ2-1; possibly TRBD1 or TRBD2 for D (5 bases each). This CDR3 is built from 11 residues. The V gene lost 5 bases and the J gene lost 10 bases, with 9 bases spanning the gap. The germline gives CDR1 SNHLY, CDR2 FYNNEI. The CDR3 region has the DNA TGTGCCAGCAGTCTCCGGGACGAGCAGTTCTTC. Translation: CASSLRDEQFF. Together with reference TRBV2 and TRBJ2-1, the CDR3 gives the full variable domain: EPEVTQTPSHQVTQMGQEVILRCVPISNHLYFYWYRQILGQKVEFLVSFYNNEISEKSEIFDDQFSVERPDGSNFTLKIRSTKLEDSAMYFCASSLRDEQFFGPGTRLTVL.

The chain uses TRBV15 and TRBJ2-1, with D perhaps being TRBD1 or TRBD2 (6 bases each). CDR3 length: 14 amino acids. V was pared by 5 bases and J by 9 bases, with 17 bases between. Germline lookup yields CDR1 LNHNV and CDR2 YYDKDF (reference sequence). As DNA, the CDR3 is TGTGCCACCAGCGGCGGTCGGGGGCTGCGTGAGCAGTTCTTC. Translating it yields CATSGGRGLREQFF. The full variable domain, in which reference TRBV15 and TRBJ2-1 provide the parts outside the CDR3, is DAMVIQNPRYQVTQFGKPVTLSCSQTLNHNVMYWYQQKSSQAPKLLFHYYDKDFNNEADTPDNFQSRRPNTSFCFLDIRSPGLGDTAMYLCATSGGRGLREQFFGPGTRLTVL.

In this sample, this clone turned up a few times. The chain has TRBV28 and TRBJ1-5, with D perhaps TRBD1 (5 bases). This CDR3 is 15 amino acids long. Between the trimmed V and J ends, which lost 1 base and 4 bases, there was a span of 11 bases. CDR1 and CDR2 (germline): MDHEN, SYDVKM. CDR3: CASSLSLGGNQPQHF. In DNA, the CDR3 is TGTGCCAGCAGTTTATCATTGGGGGGGAATCAGCCCCAGCATTTT. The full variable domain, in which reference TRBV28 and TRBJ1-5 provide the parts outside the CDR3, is DVKVTQSSRYLVKRTGEKVFLECVQDMDHENMFWYRQDPGLGLRLIYFSYDVKMKEKGDIPEGYSVSREKKERFSLILESASTNQTSMYLCASSLSLGGNQPQHFGDGTRLSIL.

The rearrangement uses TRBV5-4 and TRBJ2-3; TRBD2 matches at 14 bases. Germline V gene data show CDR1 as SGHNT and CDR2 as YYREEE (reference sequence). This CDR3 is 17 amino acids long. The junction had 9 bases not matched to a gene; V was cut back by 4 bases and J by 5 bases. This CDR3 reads CASSTGTSGGAVDTQYF. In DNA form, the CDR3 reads TGTGCCAGCAGCACCGGGACTAGCGGGGGTGCCGTAGATACGCAGTATTTT.

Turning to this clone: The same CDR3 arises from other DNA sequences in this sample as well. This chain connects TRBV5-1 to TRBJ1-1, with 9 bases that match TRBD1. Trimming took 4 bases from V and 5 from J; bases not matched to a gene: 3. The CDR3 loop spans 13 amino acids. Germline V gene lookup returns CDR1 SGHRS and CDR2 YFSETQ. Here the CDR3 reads CASSGTGFTEAFF. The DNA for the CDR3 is TGCGCCAGCAGCGGGACAGGGTTTACTGAAGCTTTCTTT.

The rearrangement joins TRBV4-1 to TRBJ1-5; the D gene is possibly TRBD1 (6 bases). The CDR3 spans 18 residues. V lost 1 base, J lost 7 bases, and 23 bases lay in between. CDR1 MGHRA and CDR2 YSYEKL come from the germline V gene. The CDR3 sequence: CASSQAGVGDRGFQPQHF. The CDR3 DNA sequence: TGCGCCAGCAGCCAAGCCGGAGTAGGGGATAGGGGGTTCCAGCCCCAGCATTTT.

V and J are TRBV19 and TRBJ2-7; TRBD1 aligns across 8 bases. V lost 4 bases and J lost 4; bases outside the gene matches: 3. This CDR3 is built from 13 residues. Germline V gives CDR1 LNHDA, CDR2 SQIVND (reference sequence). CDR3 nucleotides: TGTGCCAGTAGTAAGGACAGGGAATACGAGCAGTACTTC. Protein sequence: CASSKDREYEQYF.

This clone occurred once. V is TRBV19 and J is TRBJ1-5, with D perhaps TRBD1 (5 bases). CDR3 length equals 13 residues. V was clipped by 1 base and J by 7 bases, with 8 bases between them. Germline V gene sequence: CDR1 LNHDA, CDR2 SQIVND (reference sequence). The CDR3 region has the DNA TGTGCCAGTAGTATAGGGGGACGACAGCCCCAGCATTTT. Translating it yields CASSIGGRQPQHF.

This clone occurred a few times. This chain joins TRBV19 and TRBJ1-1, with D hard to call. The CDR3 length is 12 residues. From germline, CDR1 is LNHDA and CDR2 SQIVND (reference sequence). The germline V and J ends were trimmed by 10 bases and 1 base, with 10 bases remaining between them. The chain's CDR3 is CAIQAANTEAFF. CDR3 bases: TGTGCCATCCAGGCGGCGAACACTGAAGCTTTCTTT.

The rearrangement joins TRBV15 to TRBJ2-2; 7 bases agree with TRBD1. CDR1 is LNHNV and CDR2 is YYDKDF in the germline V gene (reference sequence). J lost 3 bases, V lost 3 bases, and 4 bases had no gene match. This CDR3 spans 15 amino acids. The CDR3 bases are TGTGCCACCAGCAGGACAGGGAAGGACACCGGGGAGCTGTTTTTT. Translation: CATSRTGKDTGELFF.

The CDR3 loop is CASSSQGQNTEAFF. The CDR3 DNA sequence: TGTGCCAGCAGTTCCCAGGGACAGAACACTGAAGCTTTCTTT. The chain links TRBV28 to TRBJ1-1; possibly TRBD1 for D (6 bases). Germline V gene data show CDR1 as MDHEN and CDR2 as SYDVKM. Trimming took 4 bases from V and 1 from J, leaving 10 bases between them. This CDR3 has 14 amino acids.

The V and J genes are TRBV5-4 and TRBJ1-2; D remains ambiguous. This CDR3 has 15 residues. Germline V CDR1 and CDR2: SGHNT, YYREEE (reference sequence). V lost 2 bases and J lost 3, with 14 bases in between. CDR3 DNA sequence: TGTGCCAGCAGCTTCCAGGAGGGCAGAGACTATGGCTACACCTTC. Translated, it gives CASSFQEGRDYGYTF.

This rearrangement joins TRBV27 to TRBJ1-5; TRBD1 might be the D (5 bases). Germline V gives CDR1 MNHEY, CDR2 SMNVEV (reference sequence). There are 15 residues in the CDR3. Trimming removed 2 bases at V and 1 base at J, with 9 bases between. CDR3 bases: TGTGCCAGCAGTTTAAGACAGACGAGCAATCAGCCCCAGCATTTT. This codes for CASSLRQTSNQPQHF.

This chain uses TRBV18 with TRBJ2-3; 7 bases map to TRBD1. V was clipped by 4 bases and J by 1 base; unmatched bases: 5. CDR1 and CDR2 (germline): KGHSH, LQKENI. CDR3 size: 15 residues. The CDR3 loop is CASSLHRGGTDTQYF. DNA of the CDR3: TGTGCCAGCTCACTACACAGGGGCGGCACAGATACGCAGTATTTT. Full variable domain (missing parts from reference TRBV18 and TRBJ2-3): NAGVMQNPRHLVRRRGQEARLRCSPMKGHSHVYWYRQLPEEGLKFMVYLQKENIIDESGMPKERFSAEFPKEGPSILRIQQVVRGDSAAYFCASSLHRGGTDTQYFGPGTRLTVL.

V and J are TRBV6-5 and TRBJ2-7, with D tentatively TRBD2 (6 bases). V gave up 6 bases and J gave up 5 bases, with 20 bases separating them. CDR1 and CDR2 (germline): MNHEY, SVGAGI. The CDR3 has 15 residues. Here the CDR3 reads CASSNPRRGRDEQYF. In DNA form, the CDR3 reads TGTGCCAGCAGCAACCCTCGGAGGGGCCGGGACGAGCAGTACTTC.

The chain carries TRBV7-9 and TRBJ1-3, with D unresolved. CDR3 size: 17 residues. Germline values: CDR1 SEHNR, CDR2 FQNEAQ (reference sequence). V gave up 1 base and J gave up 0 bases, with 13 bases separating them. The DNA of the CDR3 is TGTGCCAGCAGCTTAGGGTTGTACGACAACTCTGGAAACACCATATATTTT. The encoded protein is CASSLGLYDNSGNTIYF.

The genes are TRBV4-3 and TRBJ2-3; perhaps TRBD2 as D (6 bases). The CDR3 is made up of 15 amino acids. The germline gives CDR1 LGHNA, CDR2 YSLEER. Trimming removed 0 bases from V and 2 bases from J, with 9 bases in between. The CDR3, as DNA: TGCGCCAGCAGCCAAGAGGGGGGTAACACAGATACGCAGTATTTT. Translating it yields CASSQEGGNTDTQYF.

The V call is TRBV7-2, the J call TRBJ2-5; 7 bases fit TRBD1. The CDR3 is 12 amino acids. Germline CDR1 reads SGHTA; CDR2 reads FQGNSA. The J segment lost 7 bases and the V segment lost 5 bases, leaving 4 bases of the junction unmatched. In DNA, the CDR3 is TGTGCCAGCAGCCATAGGGGGCTGACCCAGTACTTC. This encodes CASSHRGLTQYF.

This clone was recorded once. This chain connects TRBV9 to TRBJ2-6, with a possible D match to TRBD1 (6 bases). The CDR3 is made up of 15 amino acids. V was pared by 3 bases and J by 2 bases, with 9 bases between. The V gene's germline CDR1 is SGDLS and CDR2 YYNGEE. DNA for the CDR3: TGTGCCAGCAGCGAACAGGGTACTGGGGCCAACGTCCTGACTTTC. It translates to CASSEQGTGANVLTF.

CDR3 DNA: TGTGCCAGCAGCTTGGAAGGCAGCTTCTATGGCTACACCTTC. Protein: CASSLEGSFYGYTF. V usage is TRBV5-6 and J usage is TRBJ1-2; no reliable D call. Germline assignment: CDR1 SGHDT and CDR2 YYEEEE. This CDR3 comprises 14 residues. Trimming removed 0 bases from V and 4 bases from J, with 10 bases in between. Supplemented by reference TRBV5-6 and TRBJ1-2, the full variable domain reads DAGVTQSPTHLIKTRGQQVTLRCSPKSGHDTVSWYQQALGQGPQFIFQYYEEEERQRGNFPDRFSGHQFPNYSSELNVNALLLGDSALYLCASSLEGSFYGYTFGSGTRLTVV.

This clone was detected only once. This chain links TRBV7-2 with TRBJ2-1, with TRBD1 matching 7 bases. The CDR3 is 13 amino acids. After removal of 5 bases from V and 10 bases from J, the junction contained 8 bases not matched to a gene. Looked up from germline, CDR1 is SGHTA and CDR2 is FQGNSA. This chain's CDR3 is CASSLNRDSEQFF. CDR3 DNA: TGTGCCAGCAGCCTCAATCGGGACAGCGAGCAGTTCTTC.

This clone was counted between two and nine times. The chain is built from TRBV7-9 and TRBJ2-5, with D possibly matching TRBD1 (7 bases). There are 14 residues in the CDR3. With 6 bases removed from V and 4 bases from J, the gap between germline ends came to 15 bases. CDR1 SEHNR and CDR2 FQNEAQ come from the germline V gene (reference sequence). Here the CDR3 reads CASRGQGGRETQYF. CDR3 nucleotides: TGTGCCAGCAGAGGGCAGGGGGGACGAGAGACCCAGTACTTC.

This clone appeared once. The CDR3 loop reads CASSLAPSGRARSYNEQFF. For the CDR3, the DNA is TGCGCCAGCAGCTTGGCCCCTAGCGGGAGGGCACGGTCCTACAATGAGCAGTTCTTC. This chain links TRBV5-1 with TRBJ2-1; 12 nucleotides line up with TRBD2. The V gene's germline CDR1 is SGHRS and CDR2 YFSETQ. With 0 bases clipped from V and 1 base from J, the junction kept 8 bases outside the gene matches. CDR3 length equals 19 residues.

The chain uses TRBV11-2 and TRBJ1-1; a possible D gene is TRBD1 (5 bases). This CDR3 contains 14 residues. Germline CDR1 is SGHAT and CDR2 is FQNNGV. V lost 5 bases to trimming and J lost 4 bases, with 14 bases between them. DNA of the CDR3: TGTGCCAGCAGCGCACGGGGGAGGGGCACTGAAGCTTTCTTT. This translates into CASSARGRGTEAFF. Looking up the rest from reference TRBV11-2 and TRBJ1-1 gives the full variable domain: EAGVAQSPRYKIIEKRQSVAFWCNPISGHATLYWYQQILGQGPKLLIQFQNNGVVDDSQLPKDRFSAERLKGVDSTLKIQPAKLEDSAVYLCASSARGRGTEAFFGQGTRLTVV.

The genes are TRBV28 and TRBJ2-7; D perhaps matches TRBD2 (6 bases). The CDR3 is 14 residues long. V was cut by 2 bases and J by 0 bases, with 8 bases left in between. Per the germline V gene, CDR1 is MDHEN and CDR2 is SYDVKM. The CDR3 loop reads CASSLGGSSYEQYF. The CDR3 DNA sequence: TGTGCCAGCAGTTTAGGAGGGAGCTCCTACGAGCAGTACTTC.

CDR3 protein: CASNRQGAHYGYTF. DNA of the CDR3: TGTGCCAGCAATAGACAGGGGGCCCACTATGGCTACACCTTC. This chain connects TRBV6-5 to TRBJ1-2; 10 positions match TRBD1. V lost 7 bases to trimming and J lost 3 bases; unmatched junction nucleotides: 5. CDR3 length: 14 amino acids. Germline loops: CDR1 MNHEY, CDR2 SVGAGI.